This is a list of T cell receptor beta chains from one sample in a study of PD-1 blockade in classical Hodgkin lymphoma. Clones were read by immunoSEQ multiplex PCR, and TCRdb kept only the in-frame ones, dropping some. The table has tens of thousands of clones, roughly 80% seen once. Sequencing used CD4+ T cells from blood, obtained before the fourth cycle of nivolumab. The source is a human donor with classical Hodgkin lymphoma. Each CDR3 is given with its conserved first and last residue. The order of the fields is CDR3 DNA, CDR3 protein, J gene, V gene, clone size, CDR3 length, D gene. D genes are given only for firm matches. Clone size is shown for a subset of rows, as once, few, many or a class of expanded clone.

DNA: TGTGCCAGCTCACCGCTAGAGGGTCAAGAGACCCAGTACTTC
CDR3: CASSPLEGQETQYF
J: TRBJ2-5
V: TRBV18
size: NA
length: 14
D: NA

DNA: TGTGCCAGCCGCAGACTGTACACCGGGGAGCTGTTTTTT
CDR3: CASRRLYTGELFF
J: TRBJ2-2
V: TRBV2
size: NA
length: 13
D: NA

DNA: TGTGCCAGCAGCTCGACCCGGGGGGGCTACACCTTC
CDR3: CASSSTRGGYTF
J: TRBJ1-2
V: TRBV5-6
size: NA
length: 12
D: NA

DNA: TGTGCCAGCAGTTACTCTGGGAGACGGGATGGCTACACCTTC
CDR3: CASSYSGRRDGYTF
J: TRBJ1-2
V: TRBV6-5
size: NA
length: 14
D: NA

DNA: TGTGCCAGTAGTTCACAGGGGACTAACTATGGCTACACCTTC
CDR3: CASSSQGTNYGYTF
J: TRBJ1-2
V: TRBV19
size: NA
length: 14
D: TRBD1

DNA: TGTGCCAGTACCAGGGCCTACGATCAGCCCCAGCATTTT
CDR3: CASTRAYDQPQHF
J: TRBJ1-5
V: TRBV19
size: NA
length: 13
D: NA

DNA: TGTGCCAGCAGACCCCGGGAGGGTTTGAACACTGAAGCTTTCTTT
CDR3: CASRPREGLNTEAFF
J: TRBJ1-1
V: TRBV11-1
size: NA
length: 15
D: NA

DNA: TGTGCTAGTGGTTTGGACAGGGTAGGCACTGAAGCTTTCTTT
CDR3: CASGLDRVGTEAFF
J: TRBJ1-1
V: TRBV12-5
size: NA
length: 14
D: NA

DNA: TGTGCCAGCAGCCAGGGGCAGGGCAGAAATCAGCCCCAGCATTTT
CDR3: CASSQGQGRNQPQHF
J: TRBJ1-5
V: TRBV9
size: NA
length: 15
D: NA

DNA: TGCAGTGCTAGAACGGATACGCAGTATTTT
CDR3: CSARTDTQYF
J: TRBJ2-3
V: TRBV20-1
size: NA
length: 10
D: NA

DNA: TGTGCCACCAGCATTTCCAGGGCGGCTGAGACCCAGTACTTC
CDR3: CATSISRAAETQYF
J: TRBJ2-5
V: TRBV15
size: NA
length: 14
D: NA

DNA: TGTGCCAGTAGTATGAGCGGCAGAAGATATGAGCAGTTCTTC
CDR3: CASSMSGRRYEQFF
J: TRBJ2-1
V: TRBV19
size: few
length: 14
D: NA

DNA: TGTGCCAGCAGTGAAATGTCGAACACCGGGGAGCTGTTTTTT
CDR3: CASSEMSNTGELFF
J: TRBJ2-2
V: TRBV6-1
size: NA
length: 14
D: NA

DNA: TGCAGCGTTGAGGGACGCACAGATACGCAGTATTTT
CDR3: CSVEGRTDTQYF
J: TRBJ2-3
V: TRBV29-1
size: NA
length: 12
D: NA

DNA: TGTGCCAGCAGCTTAGGAGGGCTAGCGGGCAATGAGCAGTTCTTC
CDR3: CASSLGGLAGNEQFF
J: TRBJ2-1
V: TRBV7-3
size: NA
length: 15
D: TRBD2

DNA: TGTGCCAGCAGCGACTTGAGGACAAGTGAAGCTTTCTTT
CDR3: CASSDLRTSEAFF
J: TRBJ1-1
V: TRBV9
size: once
length: 13
D: NA

DNA: TGTGCCAGCAGAAGCCGGGACAGGATGAACACTGAAGCTTTCTTT
CDR3: CASRSRDRMNTEAFF
J: TRBJ1-1
V: TRBV28
size: NA
length: 15
D: TRBD1

DNA: TGTGCCAGCAGCACGCCGACAGGAGCCTCTGGAAACACCATATATTTT
CDR3: CASSTPTGASGNTIYF
J: TRBJ1-3
V: TRBV7-2
size: NA
length: 16
D: NA

DNA: TGTGCCAGCAGCGTTATTAGCGGGCCTCACAATGAGCAGTTCTTC
CDR3: CASSVISGPHNEQFF
J: TRBJ2-1
V: TRBV9
size: NA
length: 15
D: TRBD2

DNA: TGCGCCAGCAGCAGAAACAATGAGCAGTTCTTC
CDR3: CASSRNNEQFF
J: TRBJ2-1
V: TRBV5-1
size: NA
length: 11
D: NA

DNA: TGCGCCAGCAGCCCGACAGGGGGCTCTTACAATGAGCAGTTCTTC
CDR3: CASSPTGGSYNEQFF
J: TRBJ2-1
V: TRBV4-3
size: once
length: 15
D: TRBD1

DNA: TGTGCTAGTGGTTTGTTGCCAGGGCCACCCAACGGCTACACCTTC
CDR3: CASGLLPGPPNGYTF
J: TRBJ1-2
V: TRBV12-5
size: NA
length: 15
D: NA

DNA: TGTGCCAGCAGTCGAGACAGTAGGGGTGGCTACACCTTC
CDR3: CASSRDSRGGYTF
J: TRBJ1-2
V: TRBV6-5
size: NA
length: 13
D: NA

DNA: TGTGCCAGCAGCTTGGCCGGGGGGGGGTCTAATGAAAAACTGTTTTTT
CDR3: CASSLAGGGSNEKLFF
J: TRBJ1-4
V: TRBV5-4
size: NA
length: 16
D: NA

DNA: TGTGCCAGCAGCTTAAACCAGGGTGAGACCCAGTACTTC
CDR3: CASSLNQGETQYF
J: TRBJ2-5
V: TRBV7-3
size: NA
length: 13
D: NA

DNA: TGTGCCATCACCCAGACGGGTTTGTCTGAAGCTTTCTTT
CDR3: CAITQTGLSEAFF
J: TRBJ1-1
V: TRBV10-3
size: NA
length: 13
D: NA

DNA: TGCAGCGTTGAAATTGCAGGGGGGGACGCTTTCTTT
CDR3: CSVEIAGGDAFF
J: TRBJ1-1
V: TRBV29-1
size: NA
length: 12
D: TRBD1

DNA: TGTGCTAGTGCGGTGTCAACGTTTACCGGGGAGCTGTTTTTT
CDR3: CASAVSTFTGELFF
J: TRBJ2-2
V: TRBV12-5
size: NA
length: 14
D: NA

DNA: TGTGCCAGCAGAGGTACAGGGACGGGGGGCAATCAGCCCCAGCATTTT
CDR3: CASRGTGTGGNQPQHF
J: TRBJ1-5
V: TRBV6-6
size: NA
length: 16
D: NA

DNA: TGTGCCAGCAGTTACACCAGGGAAAGGGGCGGCTACACCTTC
CDR3: CASSYTRERGGYTF
J: TRBJ1-2
V: TRBV6-5
size: few
length: 14
D: NA

DNA: TGTGCCAGCAGCGTAGGGGCAGGAATCGTCTATGGCTACACCTTC
CDR3: CASSVGAGIVYGYTF
J: TRBJ1-2
V: TRBV9
size: NA
length: 15
D: NA

DNA: TGTGCCAGCAGCTTAGCGGGGGTGGGTTACACTGAAGCTTTCTTT
CDR3: CASSLAGVGYTEAFF
J: TRBJ1-1
V: TRBV7-9
size: NA
length: 15
D: NA

DNA: TGTGCCAGCAGTGTCGCGACAGGCTCCTACAATGAGCAGTTCTTC
CDR3: CASSVATGSYNEQFF
J: TRBJ2-1
V: TRBV2
size: NA
length: 15
D: NA

DNA: TGTGCCACCGCCCTTCCGTCAGGGTCGTTTGGCTACACCTTC
CDR3: CATALPSGSFGYTF
J: TRBJ1-2
V: TRBV6-1
size: NA
length: 14
D: NA

DNA: TGTGCCAGCAGTTTACATTTAGGTGGCTACACCTTC
CDR3: CASSLHLGGYTF
J: TRBJ1-2
V: TRBV28
size: NA
length: 12
D: NA